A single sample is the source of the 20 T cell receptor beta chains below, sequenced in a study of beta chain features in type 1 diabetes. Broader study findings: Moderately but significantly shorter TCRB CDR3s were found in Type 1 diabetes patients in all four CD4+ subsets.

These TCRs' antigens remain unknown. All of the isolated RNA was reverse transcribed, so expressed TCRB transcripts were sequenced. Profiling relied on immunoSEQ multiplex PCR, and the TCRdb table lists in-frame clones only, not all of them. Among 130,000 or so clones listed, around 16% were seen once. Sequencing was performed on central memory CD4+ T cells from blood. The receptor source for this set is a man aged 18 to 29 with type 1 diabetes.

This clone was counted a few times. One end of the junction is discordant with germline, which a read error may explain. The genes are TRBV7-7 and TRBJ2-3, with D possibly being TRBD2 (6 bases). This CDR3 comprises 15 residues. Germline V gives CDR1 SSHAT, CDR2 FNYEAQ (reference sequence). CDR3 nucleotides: TGTGCTAGCAGCTTAGGAGGGAAGGGCACAGATACGCAGTATTTT. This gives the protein CASSLGGKGTDTQYF. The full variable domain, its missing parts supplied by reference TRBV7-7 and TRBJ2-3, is GAGVSQSPRYKVTKRGQDVTLRCDPISSHATLYWYQQALGQGPEFLTYFNYEAQPDKSGLPSDRFSAERPEGSISTLTIQRTEQRDSAMYRCASSLGGKGTDTQYFGPGTRLTVL.

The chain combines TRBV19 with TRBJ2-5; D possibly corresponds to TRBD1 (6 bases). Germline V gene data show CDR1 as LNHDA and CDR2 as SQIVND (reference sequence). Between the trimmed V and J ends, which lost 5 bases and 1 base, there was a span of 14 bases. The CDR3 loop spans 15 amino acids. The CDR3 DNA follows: TGTGCCAGTAGTGCCTTGCAGGGGTCCCAAGAGACCCAGTACTTC. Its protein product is CASSALQGSQETQYF.

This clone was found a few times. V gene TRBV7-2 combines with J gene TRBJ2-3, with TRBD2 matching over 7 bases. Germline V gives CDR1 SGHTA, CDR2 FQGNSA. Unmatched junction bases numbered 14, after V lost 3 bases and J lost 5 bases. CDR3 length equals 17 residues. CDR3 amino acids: CASSFVLALPMGDTQYF. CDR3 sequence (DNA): TGTGCCAGCAGCTTCGTACTAGCGCTCCCTATGGGAGATACGCAGTATTTT.

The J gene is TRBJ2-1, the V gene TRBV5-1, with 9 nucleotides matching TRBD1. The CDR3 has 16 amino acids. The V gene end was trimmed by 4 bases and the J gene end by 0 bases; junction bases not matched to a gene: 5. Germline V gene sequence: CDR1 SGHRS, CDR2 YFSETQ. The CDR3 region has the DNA TGCGCCAGCAGCCCGGGACAGGGAATCTCCTACAATGAGCAGTTCTTC. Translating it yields CASSPGQGISYNEQFF.

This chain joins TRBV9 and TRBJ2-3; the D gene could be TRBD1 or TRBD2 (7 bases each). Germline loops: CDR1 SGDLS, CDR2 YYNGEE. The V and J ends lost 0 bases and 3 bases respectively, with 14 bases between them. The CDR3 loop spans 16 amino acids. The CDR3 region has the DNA TGTGCCAGCAGCGTAGACGCCCAGGGGGGGACAGATACGCAGTATTTT. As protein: CASSVDAQGGTDTQYF.

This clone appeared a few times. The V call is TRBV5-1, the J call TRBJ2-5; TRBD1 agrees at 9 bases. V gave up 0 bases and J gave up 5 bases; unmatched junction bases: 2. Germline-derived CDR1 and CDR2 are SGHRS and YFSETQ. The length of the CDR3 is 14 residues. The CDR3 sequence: CASSLATGGETQYF. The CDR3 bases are TGCGCCAGCAGCTTGGCGACAGGGGGTGAGACCCAGTACTTC.

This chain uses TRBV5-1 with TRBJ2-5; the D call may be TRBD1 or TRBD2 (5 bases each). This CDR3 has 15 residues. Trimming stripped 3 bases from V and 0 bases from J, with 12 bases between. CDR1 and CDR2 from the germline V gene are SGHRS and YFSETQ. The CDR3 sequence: CASSSRGSYQETQYF. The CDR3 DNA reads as TGCGCCAGCAGCTCCCGGGGCTCCTACCAAGAGACCCAGTACTTC. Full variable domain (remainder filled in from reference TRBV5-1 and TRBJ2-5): KAGVTQTPRYLIKTRGQQVTLSCSPISGHRSVSWYQQTPGQGLQFLFEYFSETQRNKGNFPGRFSGRQFSNSRSEMNVSTLELGDSALYLCASSSRGSYQETQYFGPGTRLLVL.

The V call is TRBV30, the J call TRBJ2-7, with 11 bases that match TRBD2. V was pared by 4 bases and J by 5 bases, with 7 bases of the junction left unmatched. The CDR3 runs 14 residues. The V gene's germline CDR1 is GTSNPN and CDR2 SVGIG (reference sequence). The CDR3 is CAWIKLAGGDEQYF. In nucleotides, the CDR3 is TGTGCCTGGATCAAGTTAGCGGGAGGGGACGAGCAGTACTTC. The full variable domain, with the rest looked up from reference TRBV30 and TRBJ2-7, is SQTIHQWPATLVQPVGSPLSLECTVEGTSNPNLYWYRQAAGRGLQLLFYSVGIGQISSEVPQNLSASRPQDRQFILSSKKLLLSDSGFYLCAWIKLAGGDEQYFGPGTRLTVT.

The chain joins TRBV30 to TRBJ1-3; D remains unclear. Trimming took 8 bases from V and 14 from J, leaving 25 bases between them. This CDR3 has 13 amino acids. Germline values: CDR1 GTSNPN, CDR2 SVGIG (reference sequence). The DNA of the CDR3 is TGTGCCAGCCCCCTCCCGGGAGCGGTCGGCGTATATTTT. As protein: CASPLPGAVGVYF.

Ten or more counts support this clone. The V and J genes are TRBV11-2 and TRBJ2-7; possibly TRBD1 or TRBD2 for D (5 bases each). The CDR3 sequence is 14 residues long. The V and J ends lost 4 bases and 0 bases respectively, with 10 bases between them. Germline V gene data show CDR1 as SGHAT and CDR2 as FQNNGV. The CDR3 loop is CASSSGRNSYEQYF. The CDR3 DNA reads TGTGCCAGCAGCTCGGGACGGAACTCCTACGAGCAGTACTTC.

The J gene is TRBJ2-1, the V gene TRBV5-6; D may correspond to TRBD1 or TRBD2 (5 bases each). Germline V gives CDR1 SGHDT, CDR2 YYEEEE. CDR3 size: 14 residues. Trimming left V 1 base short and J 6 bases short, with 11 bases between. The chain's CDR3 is CASSLSGPVNEQFF. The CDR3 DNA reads TGTGCCAGCAGCTTGTCGGGGCCCGTCAATGAGCAGTTCTTC.

CDR3 region: CAWSPGGFGYTF. The CDR3 DNA sequence: TGTGCCTGGAGCCCTGGGGGGTTTGGCTACACCTTC. J is TRBJ1-2 and V is TRBV30; the D gene is possibly TRBD1 (5 bases). The germline V and J ends were trimmed by 3 bases and 7 bases, with 12 bases remaining between them. Germline V gives CDR1 GTSNPN, CDR2 SVGIG (reference sequence). This CDR3 comprises 12 residues.

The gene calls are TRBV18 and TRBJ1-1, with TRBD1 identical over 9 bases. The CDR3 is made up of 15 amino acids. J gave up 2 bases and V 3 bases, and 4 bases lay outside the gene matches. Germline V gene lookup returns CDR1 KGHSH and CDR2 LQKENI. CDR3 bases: TGTGCCAGCTCACCGGGACAGGGAGGCAACACTGAAGCTTTCTTT. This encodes CASSPGQGGNTEAFF.

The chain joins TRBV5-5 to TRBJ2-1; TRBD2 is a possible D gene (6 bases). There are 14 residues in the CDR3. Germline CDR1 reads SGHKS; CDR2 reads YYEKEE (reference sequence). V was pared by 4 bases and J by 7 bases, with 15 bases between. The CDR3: CASSGAGLENEQFF. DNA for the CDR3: TGTGCCAGCAGCGGGGCGGGACTCGAAAATGAGCAGTTCTTC.

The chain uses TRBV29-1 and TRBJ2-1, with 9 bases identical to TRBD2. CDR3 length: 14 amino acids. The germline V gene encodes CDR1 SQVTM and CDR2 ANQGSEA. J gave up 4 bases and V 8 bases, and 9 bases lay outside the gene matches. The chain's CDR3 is CSPRRAGGYNEQFF. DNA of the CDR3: TGCAGCCCAAGGCGGGCGGGGGGGTACAATGAGCAGTTCTTC.

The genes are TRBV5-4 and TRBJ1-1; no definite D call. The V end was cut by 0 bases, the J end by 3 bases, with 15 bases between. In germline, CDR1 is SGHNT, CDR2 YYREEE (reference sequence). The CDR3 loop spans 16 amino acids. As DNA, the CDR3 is TGTGCCAGCAGCTTGGGGGTCGCCCAAGGGTACACTGAAGCTTTCTTT. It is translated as CASSLGVAQGYTEAFF. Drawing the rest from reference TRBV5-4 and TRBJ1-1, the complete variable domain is ETGVTQSPTHLIKTRGQQVTLRCSSQSGHNTVSWYQQALGQGPQFIFQYYREEENGRGNFPPRFSGLQFPNYSSELNVNALELDDSALYLCASSLGVAQGYTEAFFGQGTRLTVV.

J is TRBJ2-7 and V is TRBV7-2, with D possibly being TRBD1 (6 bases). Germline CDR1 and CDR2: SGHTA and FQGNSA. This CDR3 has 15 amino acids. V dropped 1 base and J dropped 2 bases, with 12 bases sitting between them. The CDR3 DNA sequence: TGTGCCAGCAGCTTAGGGCAGGGACACCCCTACGAGCAGTACTTC. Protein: CASSLGQGHPYEQYF.

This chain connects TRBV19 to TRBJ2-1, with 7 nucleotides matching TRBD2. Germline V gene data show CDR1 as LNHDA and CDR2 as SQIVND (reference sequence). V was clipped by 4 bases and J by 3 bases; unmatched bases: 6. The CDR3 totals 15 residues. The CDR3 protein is CASSTSGTHYNEQFF. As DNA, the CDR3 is TGTGCCAGTAGTACCAGCGGGACCCACTACAATGAGCAGTTCTTC.

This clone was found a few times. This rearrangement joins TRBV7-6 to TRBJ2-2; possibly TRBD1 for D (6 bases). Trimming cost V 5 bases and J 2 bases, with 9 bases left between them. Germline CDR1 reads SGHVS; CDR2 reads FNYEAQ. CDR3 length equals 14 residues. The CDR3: CASSAGTNTGELFF. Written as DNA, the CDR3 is TGTGCCAGCAGCGCCGGGACAAACACCGGGGAGCTGTTTTTT.

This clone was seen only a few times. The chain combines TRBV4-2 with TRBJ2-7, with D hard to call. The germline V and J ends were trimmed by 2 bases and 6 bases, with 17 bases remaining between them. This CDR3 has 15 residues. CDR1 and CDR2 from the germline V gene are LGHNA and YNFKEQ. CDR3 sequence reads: CASSQRTTSVSEQYF. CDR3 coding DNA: TGTGCCAGCAGCCAACGAACGACATCAGTCAGCGAGCAGTACTTC.